These 20 T cell receptor beta chains were sequenced from one sample in a study of OX40 agonist ivuxolimab in advanced cancers. Data came from immunoSEQ multiplex PCR; TCRdb stores just in-frame clones and leaves some out. The profile covers around 72,000 clones, with 75% to 85% appearing a single time and around 8.2% taken by the ten largest. Sequenced here: CD4+ or CD8+ T cells sorted from blood, sampled in a trial of the OX40 agonist ivuxolimab. These receptors were collected from an adult with an advanced solid tumor such as melanoma, head and neck, liver or kidney cancer.

This clone was counted only a few times. The chain combines TRBV5-1 with TRBJ2-1, with 14 bases aligning to TRBD2. The CDR3 contains 15 residues. After removal of 4 bases from V and 10 bases from J, the junction contained 7 bases not matched to a gene. CDR1 and CDR2 (germline): SGHRS, YFSETQ. CDR3 sequence: CASSLGLAGEQEQFF. CDR3 bases: TGCGCCAGCAGCCTGGGACTAGCGGGGGAACAAGAGCAGTTCTTC. Supplemented by reference TRBV5-1 and TRBJ2-1, the full variable domain reads KAGVTQTPRYLIKTRGQQVTLSCSPISGHRSVSWYQQTPGQGLQFLFEYFSETQRNKGNFPGRFSGRQFSNSRSEMNVSTLELGDSALYLCASSLGLAGEQEQFFGPGTRLTVL.

V usage is TRBV7-3 and J usage is TRBJ2-3, with unresolved D. The CDR3 loop spans 11 amino acids. V was pared by 4 bases and J by 8 bases, with 7 bases between. Germline CDR1 is SGHTA and CDR2 is FQGTGA. The CDR3 here is CASSSDGTQYF. As DNA, the CDR3 is TGTGCCAGCAGCTCCGATGGTACGCAGTATTTT.

The chain carries TRBV7-2 and TRBJ1-4, with TRBD1 as a possible D gene (5 bases). This CDR3 comprises 16 residues. V was shortened by 2 bases and J by 5 bases, with 15 bases between the two germline ends. CDR1 and CDR2 from the germline V gene are SGHTA and FQGNSA. The CDR3 DNA is TGTGCCAGCAGCTTACATATTCCGGGGGGAAATGAAAAACTGTTTTTT. This translates into CASSLHIPGGNEKLFF.

The chain recombines TRBV5-1 with TRBJ2-1; D possibly matches TRBD1 or TRBD2 (6 bases each). This CDR3 is 14 amino acids long. Germline V lookup: CDR1 SGHRS, CDR2 YFSETQ. With 5 bases removed from V and 3 bases from J, the gap between germline ends came to 12 bases. CDR3 coding DNA: TGCGCCAGCAGTCTGGGGGGCGGCTACAATGAGCAGTTCTTC. It yields the protein CASSLGGGYNEQFF. The entire variable domain, with the rest obtained from reference TRBV5-1 and TRBJ2-1, is as follows: KAGVTQTPRYLIKTRGQQVTLSCSPISGHRSVSWYQQTPGQGLQFLFEYFSETQRNKGNFPGRFSGRQFSNSRSEMNVSTLELGDSALYLCASSLGGGYNEQFFGPGTRLTVL.

The chain couples TRBV7-2 to TRBJ2-2; TRBD1 agrees at 8 bases. The CDR3 runs 18 residues. Germline values: CDR1 SGHTA, CDR2 FQGNSA. Trimming took 3 bases from V and 4 from J; bases not matched to a gene: 13. The CDR3 DNA is TGTGCCAGCAGCTTTAGGCACAGGGGGAGTTCGAGCACCGGGGAGCTGTTTTTT. It specifies CASSFRHRGSSSTGELFF.

CDR3 sequence reads: CASSNAVNTEAFF. The DNA for the CDR3 is TGCGCCAGCAGTAACGCCGTGAACACTGAAGCTTTCTTT. This chain links TRBV5-1 with TRBJ1-1; D is undetermined. Germline CDR1 reads SGHRS; CDR2 reads YFSETQ. Trimming removed 5 bases at V and 0 bases at J, with 8 bases between. The CDR3 consists of 13 residues.

The V call is TRBV7-2, the J call TRBJ2-3; D is unclear. Germline CDR1 is SGHTA and CDR2 is FQGNSA. The CDR3 contains 12 residues. V was cut by 6 bases and J by 4 bases, with 8 bases left in between. The CDR3 loop reads CASRVLADTQYF. For the CDR3, the DNA is TGTGCCAGCAGGGTTTTGGCAGATACGCAGTATTTT.

Turning to this clone: Its ends do not fully match the called genes, so a read error is possible. V and J are TRBV5-4 and TRBJ2-7, with a possible D match to TRBD2 (6 bases). The length of the CDR3 is 15 residues. The germline V gene encodes CDR1 SGHNT and CDR2 YYREEE (reference sequence). In DNA form, the CDR3 reads TGCGCCAGCAGCCTCCTTGTCGGGAGCTCCTACGAGCAGTACTTC. Protein product: CASSLLVGSSYEQYF.

V usage is TRBV11-1 and J usage is TRBJ1-1, with a possible D match to TRBD1 (6 bases). The CDR3 runs 18 residues. The germline gives CDR1 SGHAT, CDR2 FQDESV (reference sequence). The ends were cut back, 2 bases at V and 1 base at J, with 20 bases in the middle. In nucleotides, the CDR3 is TGTGCCAGCAGCTTAAGTGTAAGCAGGGGAGGGGAGAACACTGAAGCTTTCTTT. It specifies CASSLSVSRGGENTEAFF.

A single count supports this clone. The chain links TRBV20-1 to TRBJ1-2; no definite D call. V was pared by 3 bases and J by 8 bases, with 10 bases between. CDR3 size: 11 residues. Germline V gene sequence: CDR1 DFQATT, CDR2 SNEGSKA (reference sequence). The CDR3 region is CSARAQRGYTF. CDR3 bases: TGCAGTGCTAGGGCGCAGCGAGGCTACACCTTC.

The chain is built from TRBV19 and TRBJ2-2; 9 bases line up with TRBD2. Germline CDR1 reads LNHDA; CDR2 reads SQIVND (reference sequence). The CDR3 totals 18 residues. V lost 3 bases to trimming and J lost 3 bases; unmatched junction nucleotides: 11. CDR3: CASSMGLAGTGDTGELFF. CDR3 coding DNA: TGTGCCAGTAGTATGGGGCTAGCGGGAACAGGGGACACCGGGGAGCTGTTTTTT.

The rearrangement uses TRBV2 and TRBJ2-7; 14 bases fit TRBD2. Germline V gives CDR1 SNHLY, CDR2 FYNNEI. V lost 6 bases to trimming and J lost 4 bases; unmatched junction nucleotides: 2. This CDR3 has 14 residues. The CDR3, as DNA: TGTGCCAGCAGGAGGACTAGCGGGGGGTACGAGCAGTACTTC. Translated, it gives CASRRTSGGYEQYF.

The chain joins TRBV2 to TRBJ2-1; 9 positions match TRBD1. Germline V gene data show CDR1 as SNHLY and CDR2 as FYNNEI. The CDR3 has 14 amino acids. V shed 6 bases, J shed 3 bases, and the junction held 3 bases outside the gene matches. DNA of the CDR3: TGTGCCAGCAGCGTGACAGGGGGCTACAATGAGCAGTTCTTC. Its translation: CASSVTGGYNEQFF.

The rearrangement uses TRBV13 and TRBJ2-7; 8 bases agree with TRBD2. CDR3 length: 19 residues. Germline trimming cut 2 bases from V and 3 bases from J; bases unmatched to any gene: 18. Per the germline V gene, CDR1 is PRHDT and CDR2 is FYEKMQ (reference sequence). The DNA of the CDR3 is TGTGCCAGCAGCTTATATCGGACTAGCTCCGACCGACTTCGCTACGAGCAGTACTTC. This codes for CASSLYRTSSDRLRYEQYF.

J is TRBJ1-1 and V is TRBV15; D unresolved. Looked up from germline, CDR1 is LNHNV and CDR2 is YYDKDF (reference sequence). The CDR3 runs to 14 residues. The germline V and J ends were trimmed by 2 bases and 11 bases, with 18 bases remaining between them. CDR3 in DNA: TGTGCCACCAGCAGAAAAGGGAGCCAAACTGCGGCTTTCTTT. Protein: CATSRKGSQTAAFF.

The CDR3 sequence is CASSRLLGSDTQYF. The CDR3 DNA sequence: TGTGCCAGCAGTCGTCTCCTGGGATCAGATACGCAGTATTTT. The chain recombines TRBV13 with TRBJ2-3; D is unresolved. Germline CDR1 is PRHDT and CDR2 is FYEKMQ (reference sequence). The V end was cut by 6 bases, the J end by 4 bases, with 14 bases between. This CDR3 region has 14 residues.

The V and J genes are TRBV5-5 and TRBJ2-6; D is undetermined. Between the trimmed V and J ends, which lost 0 bases and 0 bases, there was a span of 4 bases. The CDR3 extends over 15 amino acids. The germline CDR1 and CDR2 sequences are SGHKS and YYEKEE (reference sequence). CDR3 sequence reads: CASSLDPSGANVLTF. CDR3 in DNA: TGTGCCAGCAGCTTGGATCCCTCTGGGGCCAACGTCCTGACTTTC.

The rearrangement links TRBV4-1 to TRBJ2-5, with 7 bases matching TRBD2. J was trimmed by 3 bases and V by 8 bases; bases with no gene match: 9. This CDR3 is 14 amino acids long. Germline values: CDR1 MGHRA, CDR2 YSYEKL. The chain's CDR3 is CASSQVAGEETQYF. CDR3 sequence (DNA): TGCGCCAGCTCCCAGGTTGCGGGGGAAGAGACCCAGTACTTC.

The chain links TRBV2 to TRBJ1-1; 7 bases are shared with TRBD1. Per germline, CDR1 SNHLY and CDR2 FYNNEI. This CDR3 spans 14 amino acids. Germline trimming cut 5 bases from V and 3 bases from J; bases unmatched to any gene: 6. CDR3 DNA: TGTGCCAGCAGTATCTGGGGGACAGACACTGAAGCTTTCTTT. It specifies CASSIWGTDTEAFF. Together with reference TRBV2 and TRBJ1-1, the CDR3 gives the full variable domain: EPEVTQTPSHQVTQMGQEVILRCVPISNHLYFYWYRQILGQKVEFLVSFYNNEISEKSEIFDDQFSVERPDGSNFTLKIRSTKLEDSAMYFCASSIWGTDTEAFFGQGTRLTVV.

The rearrangement joins TRBV5-1 to TRBJ1-1, with 10 positions matching TRBD1. The V segment lost 3 bases and the J segment 5 bases; nucleotides outside the gene matches: 4. This CDR3 comprises 14 residues. Germline values: CDR1 SGHRS, CDR2 YFSETQ. The DNA for the CDR3 is TGCGCCAGCAGCTGGGGGGACAGGGGAACTGAAGCTTTCTTT. It yields the protein CASSWGDRGTEAFF.